This is a list of T cell receptor beta chains from one sample in a study of CD8+CD57+ T cells in acquired aplastic anemia. Each CDR3 protein is one row after TCRdb ran MiXCR on the reads. This sample has approximately 57,000 distinct CDR3 sequences, with around 57% found just once. Specimen: sorted CD4+, CD8+, or CD8+CD57+ T cells (not recorded which) from PBMCs. Source of these receptors: a human donor with aplastic anemia. Each CDR3 is given with its conserved first and last residue. The D gene is left open where the match is weak. Not all rows give a size; the values are once, few, many and, for expanded clones, a class.

clone_size: -
j_call: TRBJ2-7
d_call: -
v_call: TRBV7-8
cdr3_nt: TGTGCCAGCAGGGGCGACGGCTACGAGCAGTACTTC
cdr3_aa: CASRGDGYEQYF

clone_size: many
j_call: TRBJ2-4
d_call: -
v_call: TRBV9
cdr3_nt: TGTGCCAGCAGCGTAGGTGTAGCCAAAAACATTCAGTACTTC
cdr3_aa: CASSVGVAKNIQYF

clone_size: -
j_call: TRBJ1-2
d_call: -
v_call: TRBV9
cdr3_nt: TGTGCCAGCAGCGCTACTAATGGGAGGGGCTACACCTTC
cdr3_aa: CASSATNGRGYTF

clone_size: once
j_call: TRBJ2-3
d_call: TRBD1
v_call: TRBV7-6
cdr3_nt: TGTGCCAGCAGCTCGTCCGGGACAGGGGTCGCAGATACGCAGTATTTT
cdr3_aa: CASSSSGTGVADTQYF

clone_size: -
j_call: TRBJ1-6
d_call: -
v_call: TRBV19
cdr3_nt: TGTGCCAGTAACAACCGAGGACAAGGATCTCCACCCCTCCACTTT
cdr3_aa: CASNNRGQGSPPLHF

clone_size: -
j_call: TRBJ2-5
d_call: -
v_call: TRBV10-2
cdr3_nt: TGCGCCAGCGCACACGGGAAAGAGACCCAGTACTTC
cdr3_aa: CASAHGKETQYF

clone_size: many
j_call: TRBJ2-5
d_call: TRBD1
v_call: TRBV2
cdr3_nt: TGTGCCATCTTGCTCAGGGGGCAAGAGACCCAGTACTTC
cdr3_aa: CAILLRGQETQYF

clone_size: -
j_call: TRBJ2-7
d_call: -
v_call: TRBV19
cdr3_nt: TGTGCCAGTTCCACAGGGTCCCCCTACGAGCAGTACTTC
cdr3_aa: CASSTGSPYEQYF

clone_size: -
j_call: TRBJ1-4
d_call: TRBD1
v_call: TRBV6-1
cdr3_nt: TGTGCCAGCAGTAGGCTGGGACAGGCGGGAGGAAAACTGTTTTTT
cdr3_aa: CASSRLGQAGGKLFF

clone_size: many
j_call: TRBJ2-3
d_call: -
v_call: TRBV7-6
cdr3_nt: TGTGCCAGCAGCTTAGACGTGGGGGGAACAGATACGCAGTATTTT
cdr3_aa: CASSLDVGGTDTQYF

clone_size: once
j_call: TRBJ1-5
d_call: -
v_call: TRBV18
cdr3_nt: TGTGCCAGCTCACCCGAGAATAGCAATCAGCCCCAGCATTTT
cdr3_aa: CASSPENSNQPQHF

clone_size: medium-sized
j_call: TRBJ2-5
d_call: -
v_call: TRBV7-9
cdr3_nt: TGTGCCAGCAGCTTTGACTATGAAGAGACCCAGTACTTC
cdr3_aa: CASSFDYEETQYF

clone_size: -
j_call: TRBJ1-4
d_call: -
v_call: TRBV10-2
cdr3_nt: TGCGCCAGCCGGGCCACTGCAACTAATGAAAAACTGTTTTTT
cdr3_aa: CASRATATNEKLFF

clone_size: few
j_call: TRBJ1-2
d_call: -
v_call: TRBV15
cdr3_nt: TGTGCCACCAGGGGGTCCGGGGGGGATGGCTACACCTTC
cdr3_aa: CATRGSGGDGYTF

clone_size: few
j_call: TRBJ1-1
d_call: TRBD1
v_call: TRBV13
cdr3_nt: TGTGCCAGCAGCTTAGGTGTAGGGACTGAAGGGGGACAGATCACTGAAGCTTTCTTT
cdr3_aa: CASSLGVGTEGGQITEAFF

clone_size: medium-sized
j_call: TRBJ2-7
d_call: -
v_call: TRBV7-9
cdr3_nt: TGTGCCAGCAGAGGACACAGGGTCGAGCAGTACTTC
cdr3_aa: CASRGHRVEQYF

clone_size: -
j_call: TRBJ1-6
d_call: -
v_call: TRBV19
cdr3_nt: TGTGCCAGTCTTGACAGTCCCTTTGGGCCCCTCCACTTT
cdr3_aa: CASLDSPFGPLHF

clone_size: medium-sized
j_call: TRBJ1-1
d_call: TRBD1
v_call: TRBV10-3
cdr3_nt: TGTGCCACCATCGCACCGGGACAGGTAGCTTTCTTT
cdr3_aa: CATIAPGQVAFF

clone_size: -
j_call: TRBJ2-5
d_call: -
v_call: TRBV6-1
cdr3_nt: TGTGCCAGCAGCGTAGCCACCAGACAAGAGACCCAGTACTTC
cdr3_aa: CASSVATRQETQYF

clone_size: -
j_call: TRBJ2-2
d_call: TRBD2
v_call: TRBV11-1
cdr3_nt: TGTGCCAGCAGCTTAACTAGCGTAGCGAACACCGGGGAGCTGTTTTTT
cdr3_aa: CASSLTSVANTGELFF

clone_size: many
j_call: TRBJ2-1
d_call: -
v_call: TRBV6-2/TRBV6-3
cdr3_nt: TGTGCCAGCACCCGTTACTCTCTTGACGGTCCCAATGAGCAGTTCTTC
cdr3_aa: CASTRYSLDGPNEQFF

clone_size: once
j_call: TRBJ1-1
d_call: TRBD1
v_call: TRBV10-1
cdr3_nt: TGCGCCAGCAGTGAGTACCGACAGGGAGTTGAAGCTTTCTTT
cdr3_aa: CASSEYRQGVEAFF

clone_size: -
j_call: TRBJ1-6
d_call: -
v_call: TRBV10-3
cdr3_nt: TGTGCCATCCGCGAGGACAGTTTTAATTCACCCCTCCACTTT
cdr3_aa: CAIREDSFNSPLHF

clone_size: many
j_call: TRBJ1-1
d_call: -
v_call: TRBV20-1
cdr3_nt: TGCAGTGCTAGAGATACGAACACTGAAGCTTTCTTT
cdr3_aa: CSARDTNTEAFF

clone_size: few
j_call: TRBJ1-2
d_call: -
v_call: TRBV20-1
cdr3_nt: TGCAGTGCTAGAGACCCTGTTGAGTACTATGGCTACACCTTC
cdr3_aa: CSARDPVEYYGYTF

clone_size: medium-sized
j_call: TRBJ1-2
d_call: -
v_call: TRBV25-1
cdr3_nt: TGTGCCAGCAGTGATTGGACCCAAAGCTATGGCTACACCTTC
cdr3_aa: CASSDWTQSYGYTF

clone_size: -
j_call: TRBJ2-4
d_call: TRBD1
v_call: TRBV19
cdr3_nt: TGTGCCAGTAACGCACCGGACAGGGGTGACATTCAGTACTTC
cdr3_aa: CASNAPDRGDIQYF

clone_size: -
j_call: TRBJ2-7
d_call: TRBD2
v_call: TRBV19
cdr3_nt: TGTGCCAGAGCGGGACTGAACATTACCTACGAGCAGTACTTC
cdr3_aa: CARAGLNITYEQYF

clone_size: -
j_call: TRBJ2-3
d_call: -
v_call: TRBV20-1
cdr3_nt: TGCAGTACTCCCCGGGGTCGGGCGAATACGCAATATTTT
cdr3_aa: CSTPRGRANTQYF

clone_size: many
j_call: TRBJ2-1
d_call: -
v_call: TRBV20-1
cdr3_nt: TGCAGTGCTAGAGATACAGGGTTCCAGGGGAATGAGCAGTTCTTC
cdr3_aa: CSARDTGFQGNEQFF

clone_size: -
j_call: TRBJ2-2
d_call: TRBD2
v_call: TRBV10-3
cdr3_nt: TGTGCCATCAGTGAGCCTAGCGGGCGTGGGGAGCTGTTTTTT
cdr3_aa: CAISEPSGRGELFF

clone_size: many
j_call: TRBJ2-1
d_call: -
v_call: TRBV2
cdr3_nt: TGTGCCAGCAGTGAGGGTGCGGGGGCGGAGTACAATGAGCAGTTCTTC
cdr3_aa: CASSEGAGAEYNEQFF

clone_size: few
j_call: TRBJ1-6
d_call: TRBD1
v_call: TRBV19
cdr3_nt: TGTGCCAGTAGTCTAAGGGACAGGGGGAATTCACCCCTCCACTTT
cdr3_aa: CASSLRDRGNSPLHF

clone_size: -
j_call: TRBJ2-7
d_call: TRBD2
v_call: TRBV19
cdr3_nt: TGTGCCAGTAGTATCGTAGCGGGAGGTTCCTACGAGCAGTACTTC
cdr3_aa: CASSIVAGGSYEQYF

clone_size: -
j_call: TRBJ1-5
d_call: -
v_call: TRBV29-1
cdr3_nt: TGCAGCGTTGCAGCCGGGACTGTCAATCAGCCCCAGCATTTT
cdr3_aa: CSVAAGTVNQPQHF

clone_size: -
j_call: TRBJ1-4
d_call: -
v_call: TRBV4-3
cdr3_nt: TGCGCCAGCAGCCAAGATCATTGGGCTCTAAGGGAAAAACTGTTTTTT
cdr3_aa: CASSQDHWALREKLFF

clone_size: -
j_call: TRBJ1-2
d_call: -
v_call: TRBV11-2
cdr3_nt: -
cdr3_aa: CASSIYLCSVTGTVYGYTF

clone_size: few
j_call: TRBJ1-3
d_call: -
v_call: TRBV9
cdr3_nt: TGTGCCAGCAGCGTAGATATTGGGAACACCATATATTTT
cdr3_aa: CASSVDIGNTIYF

clone_size: -
j_call: TRBJ1-2
d_call: -
v_call: TRBV20-1
cdr3_nt: TGCAGTGCTAGCGAAACACAGGGTGGCTATGGCTACACCTTC
cdr3_aa: CSASETQGGYGYTF

clone_size: few
j_call: TRBJ2-2
d_call: -
v_call: TRBV4-1
cdr3_nt: TGCGCCAGCAGCCAAGAGGTAGGGGCCGGCGGGGAGCTGTTTTTT
cdr3_aa: CASSQEVGAGGELFF

clone_size: -
j_call: TRBJ1-3
d_call: TRBD1
v_call: TRBV29-1
cdr3_nt: TGCAGCGTTGAGGACAGGGGCCAGTTAAACACCATATATTTT
cdr3_aa: CSVEDRGQLNTIYF

clone_size: -
j_call: TRBJ2-2
d_call: -
v_call: TRBV2
cdr3_nt: TGTGCCAGCGGGCTAGGGGGCGGGGAGCTGTTTTTT
cdr3_aa: CASGLGGGELFF

clone_size: -
j_call: TRBJ2-7
d_call: -
v_call: TRBV7-6
cdr3_nt: TGTGCCAGCAGCTTACCAGGGCTCTACGAGCAGTACTTC
cdr3_aa: CASSLPGLYEQYF

clone_size: -
j_call: TRBJ2-5
d_call: -
v_call: TRBV7-9
cdr3_nt: TGTGCCAGCACACAAAGATTGATGGAGACCCAGTACTTC
cdr3_aa: CASTQRLMETQYF

clone_size: once
j_call: TRBJ1-1
d_call: -
v_call: TRBV19
cdr3_nt: TGTGCCAGTAGTATTAACGACCCCAGAAACACTGAAGCTTTCTTT
cdr3_aa: CASSINDPRNTEAFF

clone_size: -
j_call: TRBJ1-2
d_call: -
v_call: TRBV7-2
cdr3_nt: TGTGCCAGCAGCACCGAGGGAGGCTACACCTTC
cdr3_aa: CASSTEGGYTF

clone_size: -
j_call: TRBJ1-4
d_call: TRBD1
v_call: TRBV5-8
cdr3_nt: TGTGCCAGCAGCTCTTGGACAGGGGCAAATGAAAAACTGTTTTTT
cdr3_aa: CASSSWTGANEKLFF

clone_size: -
j_call: TRBJ1-2
d_call: TRBD1
v_call: TRBV24-1
cdr3_nt: TGTGCCACCAGTGAATATGGGACAGGGGGTTTCTATGGCTACACCTTC
cdr3_aa: CATSEYGTGGFYGYTF